The 21 T cell receptor beta chains below were found in one sample sequenced in a study of shared T cell receptors in the human thymus. TCRdb's copy holds only in-frame clones and misses some; the assay was immunoSEQ multiplex PCR. This sample has 500,000 to 550,000 clones, with around three quarters found just once. This same sample was also taken into another study, of human thymus T cells.

What was sequenced was thymocytes. All receptors derive from a boy under two years old with a congenital heart defect.

This clone was seen a few times. The chain uses TRBV4-1 and TRBJ2-4; maybe TRBD2 (5 bases). Germline CDR1 MGHRA, CDR2 YSYEKL. Trimming left V 2 bases short and J 1 base short, with 18 bases between. The CDR3 runs 18 residues. CDR3 coding DNA: TGCGCCAGCAGCCAACATCAGGACTTGCTGCCCGCCAAAAACATTCAGTACTTC. It is translated as CASSQHQDLLPAKNIQYF.

V gene TRBV27 combines with J gene TRBJ1-2; D may be TRBD1 (6 bases). CDR3 size: 15 residues. V lost 4 bases and J lost 4, with 16 bases in between. CDR1 MNHEY and CDR2 SMNVEV come from the germline V gene (reference sequence). The chain's CDR3 is CASSSYGGQVYGYTF. CDR3 bases: TGTGCCAGCAGTTCCTACGGGGGGCAGGTCTATGGCTACACCTTC.

V is TRBV5-4 and J is TRBJ2-2; D may be TRBD2 (5 bases). The germline CDR1 and CDR2 sequences are SGHNT and YYREEE (reference sequence). This CDR3 is 12 amino acids long. V was clipped by 4 bases and J by 6 bases, with 7 bases between them. CDR3 sequence (DNA): TGTGCCAGCAGCCCGGGGTCCGGGGAGCTGTTTTTT. Translated: CASSPGSGELFF.

The V call is TRBV7-7, the J call TRBJ2-5, with 9 positions matching TRBD1. The CDR3 sequence is 14 residues long. Germline CDR1 and CDR2: SSHAT and FNYEAQ (reference sequence). Germline trimming cut 3 bases from V and 7 bases from J; bases unmatched to any gene: 6. In DNA form, the CDR3 reads TGTGCCAGCAGCTTGGGGACAGGGTCGGGGACCCAGTACTTC. Translation: CASSLGTGSGTQYF. The full variable domain, with the rest looked up from reference TRBV7-7 and TRBJ2-5, is GAGVSQSPRYKVTKRGQDVTLRCDPISSHATLYWYQQALGQGPEFLTYFNYEAQPDKSGLPSDRFSAERPEGSISTLTIQRTEQRDSAMYRCASSLGTGSGTQYFGPGTRLLVL.

The chain is built from TRBV5-1 and TRBJ2-7; 8 bases are a match to TRBD1. Germline trimming cut 4 bases from V and 7 bases from J; bases unmatched to any gene: 7. This CDR3 region has 13 residues. Germline CDR1 is SGHRS and CDR2 is YFSETQ. CDR3 sequence (DNA): TGCGCCAGCAGCACTAGGACAGGGCATGAGCAGTACTTC. Translating gives CASSTRTGHEQYF.

The chain uses TRBV4-3 and TRBJ2-3; TRBD2 matches at 9 bases. Losses at the gene ends were 0 bases for V and 4 bases for J; bases not matched to a gene: 8. This CDR3 has 17 residues. CDR1 and CDR2 (germline): LGHNA, YSLEER. The CDR3 DNA sequence: TGCGCCAGCAGCCAAGAGGCCCGCGGGAGGGCGGCAGATACGCAGTATTTT. This translates into CASSQEARGRAADTQYF.

The gene calls are TRBV18 and TRBJ2-1; D may be TRBD1 (6 bases). V lost 6 bases and J lost 0, with 9 bases in between. CDR3 size: 14 residues. The germline V gene encodes CDR1 KGHSH and CDR2 LQKENI. Here the CDR3 reads CASSTGSSYNEQFF. In DNA form, the CDR3 reads TGTGCCAGCTCCACAGGGAGCTCCTACAATGAGCAGTTCTTC.

CDR3 coding DNA: TGTGCCAGCAGCAGACTAGCGCGAGTAGGGGAGACCCAGTACTTC. It yields the protein CASSRLARVGETQYF. This sequence joins TRBV21-1 and TRBJ2-5; TRBD2 reflects the table's D call only, with no check against the DNA. TRBV21-1 is termed a pseudogene. The CDR3 runs to 15 residues.

This rearrangement joins TRBV7-9 to TRBJ2-1; 10 nucleotides align to TRBD2. From germline, CDR1 is SEHNR and CDR2 FQNEAQ (reference sequence). Trimming took 4 bases from V and 12 from J; bases not matched to a gene: 12. The CDR3 runs to 15 residues. The CDR3 region has the DNA TGTGCCAGCAGCTCGATTTCTCTAGCGGGAGTCGCGCAGTTCTTC. Translation: CASSSISLAGVAQFF.

This chain joins TRBV15 and TRBJ2-7; 7 bases fit TRBD2. Losses at the gene ends were 1 base for V and 2 bases for J; bases not matched to a gene: 14. This CDR3 spans 18 amino acids. Germline V gene sequence: CDR1 LNHNV, CDR2 YYDKDF (reference sequence). The CDR3 DNA follows: TGTGCCACCAGCAGAGCGTCGGCTAGCGGTCCTAAAACCTACGAGCAGTACTTC. Protein sequence: CATSRASASGPKTYEQYF.

The chain uses TRBV21-1 and TRBJ1-5. TRBV21-1 has pseudogene status. The CDR3 is 19 amino acids. CDR3: CASSKRSLASLGSNQPQHF. The CDR3 DNA sequence: TGTGCCAGCAGCAAACGGTCCCTAGCCAGCTTGGGTAGCAATCAGCCCCAGCATTTT.

The J gene is TRBJ2-5, the V gene TRBV9; D may be TRBD2 (6 bases). Trimming stripped 4 bases from V and 6 bases from J, with 19 bases between. The CDR3 sequence is 15 residues long. The V gene's germline CDR1 is SGDLS and CDR2 YYNGEE. The CDR3 spells CASSPLGSGKKTQYF. CDR3 coding DNA: TGTGCCAGCAGCCCCCTGGGTAGCGGAAAAAAGACCCAGTACTTC.

This CDR3 is CASGDGDTSYNEQFF. The CDR3 nucleotides are TGTGCCAGCGGTGATGGGGACACCTCCTACAATGAGCAGTTCTTC. The chain links TRBV9 to TRBJ2-1; D possibly corresponds to TRBD1 (6 bases). The CDR3 loop spans 15 amino acids. The germline V gene has CDR1 SGDLS and CDR2 YYNGEE. V lost 7 bases and J 0 bases, leaving 14 bases between the germline ends. Drawing the rest from reference TRBV9 and TRBJ2-1, the complete variable domain is DSGVTQTPKHLITATGQRVTLRCSPRSGDLSVYWYQQSLDQGLQFLIQYYNGEERAKGNILERFSAQQFPDLHSELNLSSLELGDSALYFCASGDGDTSYNEQFFGPGTRLTVL.

The CDR3 sequence is CASRSAGLAESASTDTQYF. CDR3 bases: TGCGCCAGCAGGAGTGCAGGACTAGCGGAATCAGCTAGCACAGATACGCAGTATTTT. The chain has TRBV5-1 and TRBJ2-3; 10 bases map to TRBD2. CDR1 SGHRS and CDR2 YFSETQ come from the germline V gene. V gave up 5 bases and J gave up 0 bases; unmatched junction bases: 15. CDR3 length: 19 amino acids.

This chain joins TRBV7-9 and TRBJ1-1; no firm D call. This CDR3 contains 15 residues. CDR1 and CDR2 (germline): SEHNR, FQNEAQ (reference sequence). The germline V and J ends were trimmed by 7 bases and 0 bases, with 15 bases remaining between them. CDR3 nucleotide sequence: TGTGCCAGCACCGAGGCCGCCCAGATGAACACTGAAGCTTTCTTT. Protein: CASTEAAQMNTEAFF.

The genes are TRBV4-2 and TRBJ2-5; tentatively, D is TRBD2 (6 bases). Germline V gene data show CDR1 as LGHNA and CDR2 as YNFKEQ. This CDR3 spans 15 amino acids. V dropped 4 bases and J dropped 5 bases, with 17 bases sitting between them. The CDR3 is CASSLPGLRGETQYF. The CDR3 DNA sequence: TGTGCCAGCAGCCTCCCGGGACTCCGGGGGGAGACCCAGTACTTC.

V and J are TRBV28 and TRBJ1-5, with 10 bases fitting TRBD1. V shed 6 bases and J 5 bases; nucleotides not matched to a gene: 7. CDR3 size: 15 residues. Germline V gene sequence: CDR1 MDHEN, CDR2 SYDVKM. The CDR3 bases are TGTGCCAGCAGCACCGGGACAGGGGTAGATCAGCCCCAGCATTTT. Its protein is CASSTGTGVDQPQHF.

V usage is TRBV27 and J usage is TRBJ2-7; TRBD2 aligns across 9 bases. V lost 8 bases and J lost 4; bases outside the gene matches: 12. The germline V gene encodes CDR1 MNHEY and CDR2 SMNVEV (reference sequence). This CDR3 is 15 amino acids long. The CDR3 here is CASSRRGGRMYEQYF. In DNA, the CDR3 is TGTGCCAGCTCCCGGCGGGGGGGGCGCATGTACGAGCAGTACTTC.

The chain employs TRBV6-1 and TRBJ1-2; the D gene is possibly TRBD1 (5 bases). Germline V gene sequence: CDR1 MNHNS, CDR2 SASEGT. The V end lost 2 bases, the J end lost 2 bases, and 24 bases lay between the germline ends. The CDR3 sequence is 19 residues long. The CDR3, as DNA: TGTGCCAGCAGTGAAAGGGTTTCGGGGGGAACAGGACGAAACTATGGCTACACCTTC. This translates into CASSERVSGGTGRNYGYTF.

J is TRBJ2-5 and V is TRBV7-6; D gene unclear. The CDR3 consists of 11 residues. Germline V gives CDR1 SGHVS, CDR2 FNYEAQ. Trimming shortened V by 5 bases and J by 3 bases, and 4 bases separated the two germline ends. The CDR3 bases are TGTGCCAGCAGCCGAGAAGAGACCCAGTACTTC. Its protein is CASSREETQYF.

V and J are TRBV6-5 and TRBJ1-2; 7 positions match TRBD1. The CDR3 has 15 residues. With 6 bases clipped from V and 4 bases from J, the junction kept 11 bases outside the gene matches. Germline V gene sequence: CDR1 MNHEY, CDR2 SVGAGI. The CDR3 nucleotides are TGTGCCAGCAGCAGATTACGGGACAGCTCCTATGGCTACACCTTC. Amino acids: CASSRLRDSSYGYTF.